These 16 T cell receptor beta chains were sequenced from one sample in a study of PD-L1 blockade in urothelial cancer. Time point described: pretreatment peripheral blood. The repertoire was sequenced with immunoSEQ multiplex PCR; TCRdb's copy has only in-frame clones and lacks some. The table lists tens of thousands of clones, approximately 90% of them singletons. This specimen was PBMCs, taken around atezolizumab (anti-PD-L1) treatment. The receptors were gathered from a donor at least 40 years old with urothelial cancer.

The chain uses TRBV5-1 and TRBJ2-2; D perhaps matches TRBD1 (6 bases). CDR3 length: 16 amino acids. V dropped 4 bases and J dropped 6 bases, with 19 bases sitting between them. Per germline, CDR1 SGHRS and CDR2 YFSETQ. The DNA of the CDR3 is TGCGCCAGCAGCCTGTGGGGTGGGGGCACCGCCGGGGAGCTGTTTTTT. Translation: CASSLWGGGTAGELFF.

V is TRBV6-5 and J is TRBJ2-3; TRBD2 is a possible D gene (6 bases). The CDR3 extends over 12 amino acids. Germline values: CDR1 MNHEY, CDR2 SVGAGI. V lost 7 bases and J 6 bases, leaving 11 bases between the germline ends. CDR3 in DNA: TGTGCCAGCACTAGCGTAGGGGATACGCAGTATTTT. Translation gives CASTSVGDTQYF.

This clone was seen only once. V usage is TRBV9 and J usage is TRBJ2-1; possible D gene TRBD1, 5 bases. The CDR3 spans 15 residues. The V gene's germline CDR1 is SGDLS and CDR2 YYNGEE. The V gene lost 5 bases and the J gene lost 0 bases, with 12 bases spanning the gap. The CDR3 DNA reads as TGTGCCAGCAGTCCCCAGGGCGGCTCCTACAATGAGCAGTTCTTC. This sequence encodes CASSPQGGSYNEQFF.

The chain uses TRBV7-3 and TRBJ2-3, with 10 bases that match TRBD1. Germline lookup yields CDR1 SGHTA and CDR2 FQGTGA. V dropped 4 bases and J dropped 8; count of bases not matched to a gene: 9. CDR3 length equals 15 residues. The CDR3 nucleotides read TGTGCCAGCAGCTCCGGGGGGGACAGGGGAGGTACGCAGTATTTT. This encodes CASSSGGDRGGTQYF.

The chain recombines TRBV2 with TRBJ1-5; D is possibly TRBD1 (6 bases). Trimming stripped 4 bases from V and 2 bases from J, with 9 bases between. The CDR3 contains 14 residues. Per the germline V gene, CDR1 is SNHLY and CDR2 is FYNNEI. This CDR3 is CASSGTDRNQPQHF. The CDR3 DNA reads TGTGCCAGCAGTGGGACAGATCGCAATCAGCCCCAGCATTTT.

The chain uses TRBV2 and TRBJ1-4, with D tentatively TRBD1 (5 bases). V lost 8 bases and J lost 7, with 14 bases in between. The germline V gene has CDR1 SNHLY and CDR2 FYNNEI. The CDR3 runs to 13 residues. The CDR3 DNA follows: TGTGCCAGCGGCGGGAGGGGCGGTGAAAAACTGTTTTTT. It codes for CASGGRGGEKLFF.

The chain uses TRBV13 and TRBJ2-5; TRBD2 matches 10 bases. The germline CDR1 and CDR2 sequences are PRHDT and FYEKMQ (reference sequence). This CDR3 spans 16 amino acids. The V gene end was trimmed by 8 bases and the J gene end by 7 bases; junction bases not matched to a gene: 16. The DNA of the CDR3 is TGTGCCAGCCTCTCTAGGCTAGCGGGAGATTTTAGGACCCAGTACTTC. Encoded protein: CASLSRLAGDFRTQYF.

The genes are TRBV18 and TRBJ2-5, with 8 bases identical to TRBD2. This CDR3 contains 16 residues. V lost 2 bases and J lost 9; bases outside the gene matches: 14. CDR1 KGHSH and CDR2 LQKENI come from the germline V gene. The DNA for the CDR3 is TGTGCCAGCTCACCAACGGGGGCGGGAGGACCGTGGCCCCAGTACTTC. Its protein is CASSPTGAGGPWPQYF.

The rearrangement joins TRBV28 to TRBJ2-7; D is perhaps TRBD2 (5 bases). The V and J ends lost 3 bases and 2 bases respectively, with 11 bases between them. CDR1 and CDR2 (germline): MDHEN, SYDVKM. The CDR3 is 14 amino acids. In DNA form, the CDR3 reads TGTGCCAGCAGTTTGGTGAGCGGACCCTACGAGCAGTACTTC. This encodes CASSLVSGPYEQYF.

The chain carries TRBV7-8 and TRBJ2-7, with no clear D. Germline assignment: CDR1 SGHVS and CDR2 FQNEAQ. V dropped 0 bases and J dropped 6 bases, with 9 bases sitting between them. This CDR3 is built from 13 residues. CDR3 DNA: TGTGCCAGCAGCTTAGCAATAGTTGCCGAGCAGTACTTC. Protein sequence: CASSLAIVAEQYF.

The rearrangement uses TRBV9 and TRBJ2-2; TRBD2 is a possible D gene (6 bases). V was clipped by 4 bases and J by 8 bases, with 15 bases between them. Germline-derived CDR1 and CDR2 are SGDLS and YYNGEE. This CDR3 region has 14 residues. This CDR3 reads CASSPSARGGELFF. Written as DNA, the CDR3 is TGTGCCAGCAGCCCCTCCGCCCGGGGGGGGGAGCTGTTTTTT.

This chain uses TRBV7-2 with TRBJ2-3; D gene ambiguous. Germline CDR1 SGHTA, CDR2 FQGNSA. This CDR3 contains 12 residues. The ends were cut back, 5 bases at V and 8 bases at J, with 11 bases in the middle. The CDR3 nucleotides are TGTGCCAGCAGCACCCGCCGCGGTACGCAGTATTTT. It specifies CASSTRRGTQYF.

The count of this clone is one. The chain joins TRBV15 to TRBJ1-5; D possibly corresponds to TRBD1 (6 bases). This CDR3 contains 13 residues. Trimming pared 4 bases from V and 7 bases from J, leaving 11 bases between. CDR1 is LNHNV, CDR2 YYDKDF, per germline (reference sequence). CDR3 in amino acids: CATSNHRVQPQHF. CDR3 DNA sequence: TGTGCCACCAGCAACCACAGGGTCCAGCCCCAGCATTTT.

The CDR3 loop is CASSSLQGRMAFF. The CDR3 DNA is TGTGCCAGCAGCTCCCTACAGGGGCGGATGGCTTTCTTT. The genes are TRBV7-3 and TRBJ1-1, with 7 bases matching TRBD1. Germline CDR1 is SGHTA and CDR2 is FQGTGA. V trimming: 4 bases; J trimming: 11 bases; junction bases outside the gene matches: 10. CDR3 size: 13 residues.

This chain's CDR3 is CASSQDVTLRGPQHF. Written as DNA, the CDR3 is TGCGCCAGCAGCCAAGACGTCACCCTCCGGGGGCCCCAGCATTTT. The chain combines TRBV4-3 with TRBJ1-5, with D unresolved. Trimming removed 0 bases at V and 9 bases at J, with 15 bases between. Germline loops: CDR1 LGHNA, CDR2 YSLEER. CDR3 length equals 15 residues.

This clone is a singleton in its sample. The CDR3 sequence: CASGLSGRGEQYF. CDR3 coding DNA: TGTGCCAGCGGCCTTAGCGGGAGGGGAGAGCAGTACTTC. This chain links TRBV27 with TRBJ2-7; 11 bases agree with TRBD2. V was pared by 8 bases and J by 7 bases, with 7 bases of the junction left unmatched. Germline-derived CDR1 and CDR2 are MNHEY and SMNVEV (reference sequence). This CDR3 comprises 13 residues.